This TCR beta chain emerged from a study of cytomegalovirus exposure and HLA in healthy donors. About the study: The Caucasian-associated ancestry cluster contained 65% to 85% of the 398 genotyped donors. The study, taken as a whole, reports: In a later analysis, TCR beta V- and J-gene trimming showed a link to a missense DCLRE1C variant. In vitro testing confirmed a few CMV-associated chains as specific for CMV antigens.

PCR was performed using 60 Vbeta and 13 Jbeta primers. Study processing details: Roughly 11 million shared chains were among the 65 million to 85 million unique TCR beta chains that a later analysis counted. Data came from immunoSEQ multiplex PCR; TCRdb stores just in-frame clones and leaves some out. V and J calls and clone size are copied from that table; D and trimming were computed from the DNA. The table lists around 230,000 clones, about 77% of them singletons. Deletions cut 4 bases from V and 3 bases from J, with 10 bases between. This CDR3 is built from 15 residues. Germline CDR1 reads LNHDA; CDR2 reads SQIVND (reference sequence). In the case of this clone: Its antigen is currently unknown.

This clonotype was sampled from a boy younger than 18 in good health and CMV-seronegative. The sequencing input was PBMCs. V is TRBV19 and J is TRBJ2-6, with a weak D call TRBD2 (6 bases). The CDR3 nucleotides are TGTGCCAGTAGTAGGAGGGGCGTTGGGGCCAACGTCCTGACTTTC. Amino acids: CASSRRGVGANVLTF.